The rows below give T cell receptor beta chains drawn from one sample of a study of shared clonotypes between healthy human individuals. The method was immunoSEQ multiplex PCR; TCRdb's version includes in-frame clones alone and lacks a portion of them. Among hundreds of thousands of clones, about 92% were seen once, and the ten largest hold less than 25%. The sample consisted of naive CD8+ T cells sorted from blood. All receptors derive from a man between 25 and 39 years old in good health. Both conserved end residues are part of each CDR3. The D gene is left open where the match is weak.

>TRBJ2-1|TRBV28|NA
CASSLRGALTSSSYNEQFF
TGTGCCAGCAGTTTACGGGGGGCCCTTACATCAAGCTCCTACAATGAGCAGTTCTTC
>TRBJ2-7|TRBV15|TRBD1
CATQGVYEQYF
TGTGCCACGCAGGGGGTCTACGAGCAGTACTTC
>TRBJ2-6|TRBV13|NA
CASSSRDSGANVLTF
TGTGCCAGCAGCTCGCGGGACTCTGGGGCCAACGTCCTGACTTTC
>TRBJ2-2|TRBV7-6|NA
CASSLGGVELFF
TGTGCCAGCAGCTTAGGAGGAGTGGAGCTGTTTTTT
>TRBJ1-1|TRBV7-6|NA
CASSLGGGWTEAFF
TGTGCCAGCAGCTTGGGGGGAGGTTGGACTGAAGCTTTCTTT
>TRBJ2-7|TRBV27|NA
CASSLSGRYYEQYF
TGTGCCAGCAGTCTTTCCGGGCGCTACTACGAGCAGTACTTC
>TRBJ2-7|TRBV7-2|TRBD2
CASSSSGSGRSYYEQYF
TGTGCCAGCAGTAGTAGCGGTAGCGGGAGGTCCTACTACGAGCAGTACTTC
>TRBJ2-3|TRBV28|NA
CASKKRTAHYTDTQYF
TGTGCCAGCAAAAAGCGGACAGCCCATTACACAGATACGCAGTATTTT
>TRBJ2-7|TRBV7-9|NA
CASVEVRGTSYEQYF
TGTGCCAGCGTTGAAGTTCGAGGTACCTCCTACGAGCAGTACTTC
>TRBJ1-1|TRBV7-9|TRBD1
CASSYRGQGGTEAFF
TGTGCCAGCAGCTATCGGGGACAGGGCGGGACTGAAGCTTTCTTT
>TRBJ1-1|TRBV9|NA
CASSVTGTNTEAFF
TGTGCCAGCAGCGTCACAGGGACGAACACTGAAGCTTTCTTT
>TRBJ1-1|TRBV7-8|NA
CASSLAQGGYTEAFF
TGTGCCAGCAGCTTAGCACAGGGAGGGTACACTGAAGCTTTCTTT